What follows are 21 T cell receptor beta chains derived from one specimen sequenced in a study of blood T cell repertoires in COVID-19. Clones were sequenced by immunoSEQ multiplex PCR, and TCRdb holds only the in-frame ones, with some missing. The sample has under 250,000 clones, roughly 83% seen once. The material sequenced was peripheral blood. These receptors all come from a man older than 75 with acute or convalescent COVID-19.

V usage is TRBV5-8 and J usage is TRBJ1-5; no reliable D call. Germline V lookup: CDR1 SGHTS, CDR2 YDEGEE. Trimming took off 3 bases at V and 3 bases at J, with 13 bases between the two ends. The CDR3 loop spans 15 amino acids. The CDR3 here is CASSSDGILNQPQHF. The CDR3 DNA is TGTGCCAGCAGCTCCGACGGGATTCTCAATCAGCCCCAGCATTTT.

This chain uses TRBV5-4 with TRBJ2-7, with TRBD2 matching 9 bases. Germline V lookup: CDR1 SGHNT, CDR2 YYREEE (reference sequence). This CDR3 comprises 15 residues. The V segment lost 0 bases and the J segment 4 bases; nucleotides outside the gene matches: 5. The DNA for the CDR3 is TGTGCCAGCAGCTTGGGTAGCGGGAGTAGTTACGAGCAGTACTTC. Its translation: CASSLGSGSSYEQYF.

The chain combines TRBV19 with TRBJ2-4; TRBD1 matches at 9 bases. This CDR3 is built from 15 residues. Germline V gene sequence: CDR1 LNHDA, CDR2 SQIVND (reference sequence). V lost 8 bases, J lost 2 bases, and 7 bases stayed unmatched. The CDR3 sequence is CASSRTGDSKNIQYF. In DNA, the CDR3 is TGTGCCAGTTCCCGGACAGGGGACTCCAAAAACATTCAGTACTTC.

The DNA for the CDR3 is TGTGCCAGCAGCCAAGAAAGCAGAGGTGGAAACACCATATATTTT. This encodes CASSQESRGGNTIYF. The rearrangement links TRBV4-2 to TRBJ1-3; D gene ambiguous. The CDR3 runs 15 residues. The germline CDR1 and CDR2 sequences are LGHNA and YNFKEQ. V lost 0 bases and J 3 bases, leaving 9 bases between the germline ends.

This clone was counted between two and nine times. This chain uses TRBV27 with TRBJ2-1; D gene unclear. In germline, CDR1 is MNHEY, CDR2 SMNVEV (reference sequence). The CDR3 length is 14 residues. V lost 5 bases and J 5 bases, leaving 13 bases between the germline ends. CDR3 sequence: CASSPSGFDNEQFF. CDR3 in DNA: TGTGCCAGCAGTCCGTCCGGTTTCGACAATGAGCAGTTCTTC.

J is TRBJ1-2 and V is TRBV7-9; no reliable D call. The germline CDR1 and CDR2 sequences are SEHNR and FQNEAQ (reference sequence). The V end was cut by 3 bases, the J end by 3 bases, with 11 bases between. The CDR3 totals 14 residues. CDR3 nucleotides: TGTGCCAGCAGCTTTGGGCAGGAGGACTATGGCTACACCTTC. Translating it yields CASSFGQEDYGYTF.

This clone appeared a single time. This chain uses TRBV5-6 with TRBJ2-7; TRBD1 matches 11 bases. This CDR3 spans 14 amino acids. Germline V gene data show CDR1 as SGHDT and CDR2 as YYEEEE. The J segment lost 2 bases and the V segment lost 5 bases, leaving 3 bases of the junction unmatched. In nucleotides, the CDR3 is TGTGCCAGCAGGAGGGGACAGGGGGCCTACGAGCAGTACTTC. This codes for CASRRGQGAYEQYF.

This chain links TRBV3-1 (or the pseudogene TRBV3-2) with TRBJ2-7, with no clear D. Germline CDR1 and CDR2: LGHDT and YNNKEL (reference sequence). CDR3 size: 11 residues. Trimming stripped 6 bases from V and 6 bases from J, with 9 bases between. The CDR3 protein is CASRRGGEQYF. The CDR3 DNA is TGTGCCAGCAGGCGTGGCGGCGAGCAGTACTTC.

The V call is TRBV6-2 or TRBV6-3, the J call TRBJ2-1; TRBD1 is a possible D gene (6 bases). The V gene's germline CDR1 is MNHEY and CDR2 SVGEGT. The CDR3 has 16 amino acids. The V end was cut by 5 bases, the J end by 1 base, with 15 bases between. CDR3 in amino acids: CASSPTGSRSYNEQFF. For the CDR3, the DNA is TGTGCCAGCAGTCCCACAGGGAGTAGATCCTACAATGAGCAGTTCTTC.

The J gene is TRBJ2-7, the V gene TRBV7-6, with 13 bases identical to TRBD2. Trimming at V came to 0 bases and at J to 6 bases, leaving 5 bases not matched to a gene. The CDR3 spans 16 residues. Germline CDR1 and CDR2: SGHVS and FNYEAQ. CDR3 sequence (DNA): TGTGCCAGCAGCTTAGCTACGGGACTAGCGGGACCCGAGCAGTACTTC. Translation gives CASSLATGLAGPEQYF.

This rearrangement joins TRBV7-3 to TRBJ2-1; the match to TRBD1 covers 8 bases. Germline lookup yields CDR1 SGHTA and CDR2 FQGTGA. The ends lost 4 bases at V and 5 bases at J; junction bases unmatched: 1. CDR3 size: 13 residues. The CDR3 protein is CASSSGGHNEQFF. CDR3 bases: TGTGCCAGCAGCTCAGGGGGCCACAATGAGCAGTTCTTC. The complete variable domain, with remaining parts taken from reference TRBV7-3 and TRBJ2-1, reads GAGVSQTPSNKVTEKGKYVELRCDPISGHTALYWYRQSLGQGPEFLIYFQGTGAADDSGLPNDRFFAVRPEGSVSTLKIQRTERGDSAVYLCASSSGGHNEQFFGPGTRLTVL.

The rearrangement joins TRBV5-4 to TRBJ2-2, with 8 bases that match TRBD1. The CDR3 contains 13 residues. Per germline, CDR1 SGHNT and CDR2 YYREEE (reference sequence). Unmatched junction bases numbered 3, after V lost 5 bases and J lost 6 bases. DNA of the CDR3: TGTGCCAGCAGGGAACAGGGGGCCGGGGAGCTGTTTTTT. As protein: CASREQGAGELFF.

J is TRBJ1-1 and V is TRBV4-1, with 7 bases lining up with TRBD1. V lost 5 bases, J lost 0 bases, and 6 bases stayed unmatched. Per germline, CDR1 MGHRA and CDR2 YSYEKL. The CDR3 extends over 15 amino acids. The CDR3 loop reads CASSKGGRMNTEAFF. The DNA for the CDR3 is TGCGCCAGCAGCAAAGGGGGCAGGATGAACACTGAAGCTTTCTTT.

The chain combines TRBV5-1 with TRBJ1-1; 10 bases agree with TRBD1. With V trimmed by 7 bases and J by 7 bases, 10 bases remained unmatched. Germline V CDR1 and CDR2: SGHRS, YFSETQ. This CDR3 region has 14 residues. CDR3 protein: CASHQGTGASEAFF. The DNA of the CDR3 is TGCGCCAGCCACCAGGGGACAGGGGCCAGTGAAGCTTTCTTT.

The J gene is TRBJ2-3, the V gene TRBV28, with D unclear. Germline V CDR1 and CDR2: MDHEN, SYDVKM. Deletions cut 3 bases from V and 3 bases from J, with 7 bases between. The CDR3 has 13 residues. The CDR3 spells CASSFAATDTQYF. CDR3 coding DNA: TGTGCCAGCAGTTTTGCGGCTACAGATACGCAGTATTTT.

The V and J genes are TRBV7-2 and TRBJ1-2; possible D gene TRBD1, 6 bases. CDR1 SGHTA and CDR2 FQGNSA come from the germline V gene. The CDR3 is 16 residues long. The germline V and J ends were trimmed by 2 bases and 3 bases, with 16 bases remaining between them. Here the CDR3 reads CASSLTSGVTDYGYTF. As DNA, the CDR3 is TGTGCCAGCAGCTTAACGTCAGGGGTGACCGACTATGGCTACACCTTC.

The J gene is TRBJ1-5, the V gene TRBV6-5; D gene unclear. Trimming shortened V by 6 bases and J by 0 bases, and 9 bases separated the two germline ends. In germline, CDR1 is MNHEY, CDR2 SVGAGI. The CDR3 has 14 residues. The chain's CDR3 is CASSPTVSNQPQHF. The CDR3 DNA reads as TGTGCCAGCAGCCCGACTGTTAGCAATCAGCCCCAGCATTTT.

The gene calls are TRBV18 and TRBJ2-1; D is perhaps TRBD2 (6 bases). The CDR3 extends over 17 amino acids. Germline loops: CDR1 KGHSH, CDR2 LQKENI. The V end lost 1 base, the J end lost 4 bases, and 17 bases lay between the germline ends. The CDR3 reads CASSPRETGVLYNEQFF. CDR3 DNA sequence: TGTGCCAGCTCACCACGAGAAACGGGAGTATTATACAATGAGCAGTTCTTC.

The rearrangement uses TRBV3-1 (or the pseudogene TRBV3-2) and TRBJ1-4, with a weak D call TRBD1 (5 bases). Trimming removed 4 bases from V and 4 bases from J, with 16 bases in between. This CDR3 has 16 amino acids. Germline CDR1 and CDR2: LGHDT and YNNKEL (reference sequence). CDR3 protein: CASSLFGAGLNEKLFF. The DNA for the CDR3 is TGTGCCAGCAGCCTCTTCGGGGCGGGGCTTAATGAAAAACTGTTTTTT.

This rearrangement joins TRBV6-7 to TRBJ1-5, with 8 positions matching TRBD1. TRBV6-7 is an ORF for which the function is uncertain. The trim removed 7 bases at V and 2 bases at J, leaving 7 bases unmatched. This CDR3 has 15 residues. Written as DNA, the CDR3 is TGTGCCAGCATTACAGGGGGTGGTTGCAATCAGCCCCAGCATTTT. Its protein is CASITGGGCNQPQHF.

The chain uses TRBV19 and TRBJ2-7; the D gene is possibly TRBD2 (5 bases). Germline CDR1 LNHDA, CDR2 SQIVND (reference sequence). Trimming pared 1 base from V and 1 base from J, leaving 11 bases between. The CDR3 has 15 residues. The chain's CDR3 is CASSIGGGLSYEQYF. The DNA of the CDR3 is TGTGCCAGTAGTATAGGTGGCGGGCTTTCCTACGAGCAGTACTTC.